Sequencing of this T cell receptor (beta chain) was carried out in a study of cytomegalovirus exposure and HLA in healthy donors (dated by TCRdb to about 2017). About the full investigation: According to an earlier analysis of 450 to 650 of the donors, roughly 180 million T cells yielded 117 million unique TCR beta sequences and about 300 Gb of sequence data. About 300 gigabases of sequencing data and 80 million or so unique TCR sequences were included in an early release covering roughly 600 HLA-typed donors. Of the 300 to 500 genotyped donors, roughly 76% were placed in the genetic ancestry cluster associated with self-reported Caucasian donors. The study was designed to test whether signatures of past pathogen exposure could be identified by cataloging public T cell receptors. The study profiled the T cell repertoires of 666 subjects by immunosequencing and related them to cytomegalovirus serostatus. Along with the approximately 620-subject first cohort, a separate validation cohort of over 90 different subjects was used. The study combined high-throughput TCR immunosequencing, statistical association of individual TCRs with disease status, and machine learning to predict cytomegalovirus infection status. A later analysis re-examined previously published TCR beta repertoires from around 670 donors and added high-resolution HLA genotyping to investigate patterns of TCR occurrence. Rather than using new phenotypic data, the later analysis identified candidate immune exposures from TCR beta sequences and from how often those sequences occurred across donors. In an earlier analysis of a few hundred of the donors, high-throughput TCR beta sequencing was used to judge whether each TCR beta V gene segment behaved as functional or pseudogenic. Donor age, sex, ethnicity and CMV serostatus were compiled alongside the repertoire data. Genome-wide SNP genotypes for about 60% of the roughly 670 donors were used in a later genetic analysis, which treated that subset as a discovery cohort. Every repertoire in the discovery cohort had been generated on one and the same sequencing platform. HLA typing included class I and class II loci at four-digit resolution. Typing coverage varied by locus: about 620-630 donors for A, B, C, DRB1 and DQB1; under 550 for DQA1; 600 to 610 for DPA1; approximately 490 for DPB1. Roughly 5 DR-DQ haplotypes were treated as single units for association and clustering because of strong linkage in the cohort. Among roughly 400 genotyped donors of the cohort, an average of around 240,000 unique TCR beta nucleotide sequences were sequenced per donor, around 18% of them non-productive.

Details on this clone: Its antigen is unknown.

The investigation overall reported the following: V-gene and J-gene trimming of TCR beta chains was associated with a missense DCLRE1C variant in a later genetic analysis, and the association was replicated in an independent cohort. This cohort had only TCR beta chains sequenced, and the lack of alpha or paired-chain data limited which features could be detected. A further reported finding was that TCR beta sequences accurately predicted the HLA-A and HLA-B alleles for most subjects in the first cohort. A cluster of highly shared sequence variants was judged likely to be a technical artifact of the sequencing pipeline. While some public TCRs were present in many individuals, most TCR sequences turned up only very rarely across donors. According to the authors, the approach could potentially be generalized to other disease states and immunological phenotypes. The classifier was reported to diagnose cytomegalovirus status with high specificity and sensitivity in both the original and validation cohorts. Correlated functional status among segregating V segments might be attributable to linkage disequilibrium, but an unknown experimental factor could not be ruled out. Immune exposure information for the cohort was limited to CMV serostatus. Specific HLA alleles were associated with around 18,000 TCR beta sequences at a false discovery rate of 0.05 in a later analysis. Because counts were too low, roughly 16 rarely observed V segments, including chromosome 9 orphons, were excluded from the earlier analysis of under 650 of the donors. Strong co-occurrence of HLA alleles, especially DR and DQ, made assigning TCR associations to individual alleles difficult. Some IMGT-functional V segments, including TRBV6-2 and TRBV6-3, could not be told apart with the 87-base-pair reads, so those segments were excluded. In a later analysis, most CMV-associated TCR beta chains were found to appear HLA-restricted, with HLA associations seemingly driven largely by CMV exposure. HLA typing was unavailable for some donors at each locus, so association tests used only the typed subset. An earlier analysis of approximately 590 of the donors showed that most TCR beta V segments appeared in productive rearrangements either about 87% or about 30% of the time, which broadly matched IMGT annotations. In a later analysis, HLA-associated TCR beta chains were found to be more clonally expanded and to have lower generation probabilities than equally common non-associated chains. The study listed approximately 150 TCR beta chains as associated with cytomegalovirus. A later genetic analysis reported fewer N-insertions in productive TCRs among donors in an Asian-associated ancestry cluster than the roughly 700-donor mean. In a later analysis, TCR association rates were found to vary across HLA loci, with the most associated TCRs seen for DRB1 alleles and the fewest for HLA-C alleles. Three of the identified cytomegalovirus-associated TCR beta chains were confirmed in vitro to be specific for cytomegalovirus antigens. Roughly uniform sequencing depth across donors was assumed in presence/absence analyses, although this assumption may not hold. In a later analysis, several top co-occurrence clusters were reported to appear linked to parvovirus B19, influenza, CMV and Epstein-Barr virus.

The CDR3 spans 14 residues, from the cysteine through the phenylalanine. The sequence is cut down to CDR3 DNA, 42 bases in frame from base 1. CDR1 MNHEY and CDR2 SMNVEV are derived from the germline V gene (reference sequence). The V end loses 3 bases and the J end loses 3 bases, and a stretch of 12 bases separates them. The library relied on the immunoSEQ multiplex PCR assay. For the multiplex PCR, a mixture combining 60 forward primers for TCR Vbeta segments and 13 reverse primers for TCR Jbeta segments was used. The CDR3 region of rearranged TCR beta genes was amplified from genomic DNA by a multiplex PCR assay. Amplified TCR beta libraries were sequenced as 87-base-pair reads on the Illumina HiSeq System. The source study handled its data this way. A later analysis counted about 80 million unique TCR beta chains across the 670 or so repertoires, and some 11 million of these chains were shared by at least two donors. Raw reads were error-corrected and collapsed into unique sequences with a nearest-neighbor algorithm that merged closely related sequences to remove PCR and sequencing errors. V, D and J gene segments were assigned by aligning CDR3 sequences to IMGT reference sequences. For a sequence to be retained, a match of at least six nucleotides was required to both a V gene segment and a J gene segment. A rearrangement was called productive if the CDR3 had no stop codons and remained in frame with V and J, and every other rearrangement was called non-productive. CDR3 was defined by IMGT convention, running from the second conserved V-encoded cysteine to the conserved J-encoded phenylalanine. The earlier analysis of 587 of the donors excluded sequences that lacked an unambiguous match to a single V gene segment. In an earlier analysis of 587 of the donors, a V segment was called functional when productive rearrangements were above 56.7%, and segregating when the standard deviation between donors exceeded 5%. A statistical classification framework was developed to diagnose cytomegalovirus status using the catalog of TCR beta chain sequences. In a later analysis, TCR nucleotide sequences were compared against IMGT/GENE-DB human TR gene sequences so that V and J genes could be assigned. In a later analysis, CDR3 sequences and most-parsimonious VDJ recombination scenarios were assigned using the TCRdist pipeline. A later analysis defined each TCR beta chain by its CDR3 amino acid sequence plus V-gene family, and excluded reads lacking a unique V-gene family. In a later analysis, 500 to 700 highly shared, low-generation-probability nucleotide sequences were removed to address suspected cross-contamination and a sequencing artifact. For each public chain, a later analysis derived a clonal expansion index from normalized ranks of inferred template counts within each repertoire. Generation probabilities in a later analysis came from a VDJ recombination model fitted to out-of-frame rearrangements, and those results were checked against IGoR. In a later analysis, hypergeometric tests were used to score TCR-TCR, TCR-HLA and TCR-CMV co-occurrence, with a repertoire-size bias correction applied to TCR pairs. In a later analysis, false discovery rates were estimated by permuting HLA or CMV assignments 20 times. A later analysis grouped co-occurring TCRs with DBSCAN, adding TCRdist sequence similarity when clustering within HLA-allele-positive subsets. Repertoires with fewer than 30,000 or more than 120,000 public chains, plus five repertoires with anomalous nucleotide sharing, were excluded from co-occurrence clustering. Held by TCRdb, this immuneACCESS table contains in-frame sequences only and omits some clones. Under half of the omission traces to an unresolved V gene where checked; the cause of the rest is unknown. V, J and clone size derive from that table, while D and trimming were established from the DNA sequence. The table for this sample records approximately 120,000 clones. Clones ranked in the top ten supply under 3.5% of the sample.

The cohort was made up of 500 to 850 healthy bone marrow donors. At the time of sampling, every cohort member was nominally healthy, though immune exposures that went unrecorded were likely present. The donor was CMV seronegative and was included in the group of about 350 seronegative cohort members. A peripheral blood sample was collected from each donor, and TCR beta sequencing was performed on peripheral blood mononuclear cells. The Qiagen DNeasy Blood Extraction Kit was used to extract genomic DNA from the blood cell samples. Sequences were obtained from PBMCs. The receptor chain draws on TRBV27 and TRBJ2-7, and possibly TRBD1, on 5 matching bases. This TCR was sampled from a man in his thirties or forties in good health and CMV-seronegative. The nucleotide sequence is TGTGCCAGCAGTTTCCAGGGTTCCGACTACGAGCAGTACTTC. Its protein is CASSFQGSDYEQYF.